The clone carrying this TCR beta chain qualifies as medium-sized. What it binds is unknown. With 5 bases clipped from V and 3 bases from J, the junction kept 7 bases outside the gene matches. This CDR3 is 15 amino acids long. Per germline, CDR1 MNHGY and CDR2 SAAAGT. This sample was taken from a study of T cells in localized non-small cell lung cancer. The study's findings and limits: In adjacent lung, a median about 52 of the top 100 tumor clones were found. It remains possible that heterogeneity exists, since only one tumor region was sequenced. Prolonged overall survival went with higher T cell density in the blood.

The protocol was immunoSEQ multiplex PCR, while the TCRdb copy is restricted to in-frame clones and leaves out a portion. The table includes about 1,300 clones, around 35% detected once. The source was lung tumor tissue, collected before any cancer treatment. The rearrangement links TRBV6-8 to TRBJ1-5; TRBD1 aligns across 7 bases. The receptor was derived from a woman between 18 and 55 years old with stage I lung adenocarcinoma. The CDR3 is CASSVGGTVNQPQHF. CDR3 coding DNA: TGTGCCAGCAGTGTTGGGGGGACAGTCAATCAGCCCCAGCATTTT.